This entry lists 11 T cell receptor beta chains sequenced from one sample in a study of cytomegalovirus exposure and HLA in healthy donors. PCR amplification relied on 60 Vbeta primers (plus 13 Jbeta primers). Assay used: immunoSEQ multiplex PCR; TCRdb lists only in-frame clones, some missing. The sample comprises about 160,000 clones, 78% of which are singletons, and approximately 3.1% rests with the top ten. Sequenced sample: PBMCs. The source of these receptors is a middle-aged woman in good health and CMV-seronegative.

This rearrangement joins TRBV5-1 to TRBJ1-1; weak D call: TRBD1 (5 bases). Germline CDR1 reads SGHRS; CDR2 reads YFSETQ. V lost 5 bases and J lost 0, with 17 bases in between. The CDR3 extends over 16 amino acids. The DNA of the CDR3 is TGCGCCAGCAGACGGGGGGGATCGGTCATGAACACTGAAGCTTTCTTT. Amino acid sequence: CASRRGGSVMNTEAFF.

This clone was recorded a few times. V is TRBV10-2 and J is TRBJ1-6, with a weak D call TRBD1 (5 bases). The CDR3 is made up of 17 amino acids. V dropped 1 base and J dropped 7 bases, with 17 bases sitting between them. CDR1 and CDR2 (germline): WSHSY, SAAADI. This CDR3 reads CASSEWGRVRGNSPLHF. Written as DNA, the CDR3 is TGCGCCAGCAGTGAGTGGGGGAGGGTTCGTGGGAATTCACCCCTCCACTTT.

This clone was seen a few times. Here the CDR3 reads CASSVQGYGYTF. DNA of the CDR3: TGTGCCAGCAGTGTTCAGGGCTATGGCTACACCTTC. V gene TRBV6-1 combines with J gene TRBJ1-2; a possible D gene is TRBD1 (5 bases). The CDR3 sequence is 12 residues long. Trimming pared 4 bases from V and 4 bases from J, leaving 7 bases between. Germline assignment: CDR1 MNHNS and CDR2 SASEGT.

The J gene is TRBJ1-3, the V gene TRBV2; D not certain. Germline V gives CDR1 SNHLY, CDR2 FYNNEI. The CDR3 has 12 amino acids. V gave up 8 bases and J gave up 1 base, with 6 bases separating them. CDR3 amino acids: CASPQSGNTIYF. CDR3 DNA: TGTGCCAGCCCCCAATCTGGAAACACCATATATTTT.

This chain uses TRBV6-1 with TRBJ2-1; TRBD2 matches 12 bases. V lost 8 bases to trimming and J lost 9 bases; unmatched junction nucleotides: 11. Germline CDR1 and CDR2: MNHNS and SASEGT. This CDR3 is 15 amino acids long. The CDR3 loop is CASSYRTSGAGEQFF. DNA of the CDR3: TGTGCCAGCTCCTACCGGACTAGCGGGGCCGGTGAGCAGTTCTTC.

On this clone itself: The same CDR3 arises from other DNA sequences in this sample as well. Here the CDR3 reads CASSLTYEETQYF. As DNA, the CDR3 is TGCGCCAGCAGCTTGACTTACGAAGAGACCCAGTACTTC. The chain joins TRBV5-1 to TRBJ2-5; D call uncertain. Germline loops: CDR1 SGHRS, CDR2 YFSETQ. CDR3 length equals 13 residues. The germline V and J ends were trimmed by 1 base and 3 bases, with 7 bases remaining between them.

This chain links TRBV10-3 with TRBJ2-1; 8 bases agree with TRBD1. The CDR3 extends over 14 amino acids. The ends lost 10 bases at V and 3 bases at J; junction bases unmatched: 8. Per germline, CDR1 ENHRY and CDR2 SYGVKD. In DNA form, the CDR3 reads TGTGCCAGCGCCTCCGGGACAGGCTACAATGAGCAGTTCTTC. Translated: CASASGTGYNEQFF.

As DNA, the CDR3 is TGTGCCAGCAAGTTAGTTCGGTCCGCCCTCAACCTCGGTGAGCAGTTCTTC. Amino acids: CASKLVRSALNLGEQFF. The chain is built from TRBV28 and TRBJ2-1; D is undetermined. Germline V gene sequence: CDR1 MDHEN, CDR2 SYDVKM. The CDR3 runs to 17 residues. V gave up 7 bases and J gave up 9 bases, with 28 bases separating them.

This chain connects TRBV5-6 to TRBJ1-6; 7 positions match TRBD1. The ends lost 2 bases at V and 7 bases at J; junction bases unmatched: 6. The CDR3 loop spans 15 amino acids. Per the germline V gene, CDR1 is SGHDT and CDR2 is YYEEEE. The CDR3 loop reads CASSFLGQNNSPLHF. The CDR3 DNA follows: TGTGCCAGCAGCTTCTTGGGACAGAACAATTCACCCCTCCACTTT.

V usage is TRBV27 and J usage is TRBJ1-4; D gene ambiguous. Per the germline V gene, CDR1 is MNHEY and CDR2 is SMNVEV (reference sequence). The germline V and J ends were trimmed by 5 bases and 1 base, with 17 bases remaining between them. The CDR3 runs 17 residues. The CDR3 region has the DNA TGTGCCAGCAGTCCACTGGGTCTCCGGGGAACTAATGAAAAACTGTTTTTT. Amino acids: CASSPLGLRGTNEKLFF.

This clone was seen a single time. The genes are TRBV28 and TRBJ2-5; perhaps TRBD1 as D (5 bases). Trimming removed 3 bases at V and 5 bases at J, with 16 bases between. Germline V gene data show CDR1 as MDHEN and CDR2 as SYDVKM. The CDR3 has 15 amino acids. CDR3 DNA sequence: TGTGCCAGCAGTTTGAGTAAGACAGCTTGGGAGACCCAGTACTTC. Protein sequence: CASSLSKTAWETQYF.